This T cell receptor (beta chain) derives from a study of T cells after yellow fever vaccination. Whole-study context: Low-cell-number fractions underwent preparation using SMART-Seq v4 Ultra Low Input.

MiXCR was run by TCRdb on the 5' RACE reads, yielding one entry per CDR3 protein. This repertoire shows approximately 330,000 distinct CDR3 sequences, around 12% found once; its top ten account for roughly 3.1%. Study-wide results and caveats: A limited proportion of clonotypes was detected within both the CD4 and CD8 compartments. Primary-vaccination clones mostly resurfaced post-booster (96% CD4, approximately 90% CD8).

The table lists this clonotype with a few counts. Its target is not known. CDR1 SEHNR and CDR2 FQNEAQ come from the germline V gene (reference sequence). The CDR3 extends over 15 amino acids. The V and J ends lost 2 bases and 5 bases, in that order; junction bases with no gene match: 4. This rearrangement joins TRBV7-9 to TRBJ2-3; the match to TRBD1 covers 10 bases. This sequence originates from a man between 18 and 35 years old who received the YFV17D yellow fever vaccine. The sample in question was CD4+ T cells sorted from PBMCs, obtained 15 days after the yellow fever booster vaccination. The chain's CDR3 is CASSLRTGGIDTQYF. CDR3 bases: TGTGCCAGCAGCTTAAGGACAGGGGGGATAGATACGCAGTATTTT.